This entry lists 16 T cell receptor beta chains sequenced from one sample in a study of blood T cell repertoires in COVID-19. Method: immunoSEQ multiplex PCR; TCRdb's copy keeps in-frame clones and lacks some. The sample has roughly 64,000 clones, 70% to 90% seen once. Sequenced input: peripheral blood. All receptors come from a man aged 40-50 years with acute or convalescent COVID-19.

This chain links TRBV10-2 with TRBJ1-5; 8 positions match TRBD1. The V segment lost 5 bases and the J segment 2 bases; nucleotides outside the gene matches: 8. Germline assignment: CDR1 WSHSY and CDR2 SAAADI. The CDR3 runs to 16 residues. In DNA form, the CDR3 reads TGCGCCAGCAGTCTGACAGGGGAGGGCGGCAATCAGCCCCAGCATTTT. Protein: CASSLTGEGGNQPQHF.

This clone was counted once. CDR3 DNA sequence: TGTGCCTGGAGTGCAGGGCAGGGAGGTATTTATCAGCCCCAGCATTTT. Translated, it gives CAWSAGQGGIYQPQHF. J is TRBJ1-5 and V is TRBV30, with a weak D call TRBD1 (5 bases). Trimming took 1 base from V and 5 from J, leaving 18 bases between them. The length of the CDR3 is 16 residues. Germline values: CDR1 GTSNPN, CDR2 SVGIG (reference sequence). Drawing the rest from reference TRBV30 and TRBJ1-5, the complete variable domain is SQTIHQWPATLVQPVGSPLSLECTVEGTSNPNLYWYRQAAGRGLQLLFYSVGIGQISSEVPQNLSASRPQDRQFILSSKKLLLSDSGFYLCAWSAGQGGIYQPQHFGDGTRLSIL.

This sequence joins TRBV30 and TRBJ1-2; 8 bases map to TRBD1. V trimming: 1 base; J trimming: 4 bases; junction bases outside the gene matches: 11. There are 16 residues in the CDR3. The germline V gene encodes CDR1 GTSNPN and CDR2 SVGIG (reference sequence). CDR3 amino acids: CAWSDSQGRGLYGYTF. In DNA form, the CDR3 reads TGTGCCTGGAGTGATTCACAGGGCAGGGGGCTCTATGGCTACACCTTC.

This clone was counted only a few times. The chain links TRBV19 to TRBJ1-1, with D perhaps TRBD1 (5 bases). The CDR3 loop spans 14 amino acids. Germline assignment: CDR1 LNHDA and CDR2 SQIVND (reference sequence). Trimming cost V 4 bases and J 5 bases, with 14 bases left between them. In DNA form, the CDR3 reads TGTGCCAGTAGTAAGGGGAAGGCAGGAACTGAAGCTTTCTTT. This encodes CASSKGKAGTEAFF.

The chain recombines TRBV3-1 (or the pseudogene TRBV3-2) with TRBJ2-2; TRBD2 matches at 15 bases. Germline V gene sequence: CDR1 LGHDT, CDR2 YNNKEL (reference sequence). The CDR3 sequence is 16 residues long. The J segment lost 6 bases and the V segment lost 3 bases, leaving 2 bases of the junction unmatched. CDR3 in amino acids: CASSHGTSGGSGELFF. CDR3 in DNA: TGTGCCAGCAGCCACGGGACTAGCGGGGGGTCCGGGGAGCTGTTTTTT.

This clone appeared a single time. This chain joins TRBV6-5 and TRBJ1-2; possibly TRBD1 for D (5 bases). CDR1 and CDR2 from the germline V gene are MNHEY and SVGAGI. This CDR3 spans 15 amino acids. With 6 bases removed from V and 3 bases from J, the gap between germline ends came to 17 bases. For the CDR3, the DNA is TGTGCCAGCAGCCCCAAAGTGGGGGGAGACTATGGCTACACCTTC. Protein: CASSPKVGGDYGYTF.

The chain carries TRBV10-3 and TRBJ1-6; 9 nucleotides line up with TRBD1. With 3 bases clipped from V and 7 bases from J, the junction kept 7 bases outside the gene matches. Per the germline V gene, CDR1 is ENHRY and CDR2 is SYGVKD. This CDR3 is 16 amino acids long. CDR3 bases: TGTGCCATCAGTGATTCACAGGGGGCAGGGAATTCACCCCTCCACTTT. This encodes CAISDSQGAGNSPLHF.

V usage is TRBV9 and J usage is TRBJ1-1, with 7 bases matching TRBD1. CDR1 and CDR2 (germline): SGDLS, YYNGEE. This CDR3 is built from 13 residues. Losses at the gene ends were 6 bases for V and 2 bases for J; bases not matched to a gene: 4. CDR3 nucleotide sequence: TGTGCCAGCACGGGACAGCTTAACACTGAAGCTTTCTTT. Translating it yields CASTGQLNTEAFF.

The J gene is TRBJ1-2, the V gene TRBV5-6; 8 bases align to TRBD1. Germline CDR1 and CDR2: SGHDT and YYEEEE. J lost 13 bases, V lost 0 bases, and 14 bases had no gene match. CDR3 size: 15 residues. CDR3 nucleotide sequence: TGTGCCAGCAGCTTGGAACGAGGCAGGGGGCAGACGGGCACCTTC. It translates to CASSLERGRGQTGTF.

The chain is built from TRBV29-1 and TRBJ2-3, with 7 positions matching TRBD2. The CDR3 runs to 11 residues. The germline V gene encodes CDR1 SQVTM and CDR2 ANQGSEA. Losses at the gene ends were 7 bases for V and 5 bases for J; bases not matched to a gene: 3. The CDR3 DNA sequence: TGCAGCGGGGAGGGGCTAGATACGCAGTATTTT. Protein product: CSGEGLDTQYF.

The gene calls are TRBV6-5 and TRBJ1-3; D is ambiguous. Germline V lookup: CDR1 MNHEY, CDR2 SVGAGI. The CDR3 runs to 14 residues. V was pared by 6 bases and J by 0 bases, with 9 bases between. The CDR3 spells CASRYGASGNTIYF. The CDR3 DNA reads as TGTGCCAGCAGGTACGGAGCCTCTGGAAACACCATATATTTT.

A few counts support this clone. CDR3 nucleotides: TGTGCCAGCAGTAAAGTTCAAGAGAACTATGGCTACACCTTC. Its protein is CASSKVQENYGYTF. The chain is built from TRBV6-2 or TRBV6-3 and TRBJ1-2; no firm D call. This CDR3 spans 14 amino acids. Trimming took off 5 bases at V and 2 bases at J, with 12 bases between the two ends. Germline V CDR1 and CDR2: MNHEY, SVGEGT.

The chain joins TRBV11-2 to TRBJ1-2; D remains unclear. Trimming removed 4 bases from V and 6 bases from J, with 15 bases in between. The CDR3 consists of 14 residues. In germline, CDR1 is SGHAT, CDR2 FQNNGV. The CDR3 loop is CASSSRPLSHGYTF. The CDR3 coding sequence is TGTGCCAGCAGCTCGCGGCCCCTTAGCCATGGCTACACCTTC.

The chain has TRBV19 and TRBJ1-5; the D is unclear. CDR1 is LNHDA and CDR2 is SQIVND in the germline V gene (reference sequence). CDR3 length: 13 residues. Trimming took 7 bases from V and 2 from J, leaving 9 bases between them. DNA for the CDR3: TGTGCCAGTACCCGGAGGGGCAATCAGCCCCAGCATTTT. Its protein product is CASTRRGNQPQHF.

In regard to this clone: At one end, the junction sequence differs from germline, possibly due to a read error. The CDR3 reads CASSLPGYQATQYF. The CDR3 coding sequence is TGTGCCAGCAGTTTACCAGGGTACCAAGCGACCCAGTACTTC. The J gene is TRBJ2-5, the V gene TRBV28; TRBD1 is a possible D gene (5 bases). The CDR3 length is 14 residues. Germline V gene data show CDR1 as MDHEN and CDR2 as SYDVKM.

This chain links TRBV9 with TRBJ1-2; possibly TRBD1 for D (6 bases). V was cut by 4 bases and J by 4 bases, with 14 bases left in between. Germline lookup yields CDR1 SGDLS and CDR2 YYNGEE. The CDR3 contains 14 residues. The CDR3 DNA sequence: TGTGCCAGCAGCTCAACGGGGGGGCTCTATGGCTACACCTTC. It codes for CASSSTGGLYGYTF.